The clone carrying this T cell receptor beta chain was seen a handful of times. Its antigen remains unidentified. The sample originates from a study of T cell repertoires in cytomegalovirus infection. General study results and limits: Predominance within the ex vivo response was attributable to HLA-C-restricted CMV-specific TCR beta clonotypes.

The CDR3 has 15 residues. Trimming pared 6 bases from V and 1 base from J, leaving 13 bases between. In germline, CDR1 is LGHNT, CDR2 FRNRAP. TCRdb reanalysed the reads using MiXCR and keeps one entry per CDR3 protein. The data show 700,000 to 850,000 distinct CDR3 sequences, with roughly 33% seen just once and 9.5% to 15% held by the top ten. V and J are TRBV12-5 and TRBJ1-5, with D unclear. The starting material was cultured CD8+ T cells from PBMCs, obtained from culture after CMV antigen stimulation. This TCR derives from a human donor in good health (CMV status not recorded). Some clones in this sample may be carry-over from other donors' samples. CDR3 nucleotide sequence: TGTGCTAGTGGCCTTCGACCCCCCAGCAATCAGCCCCAGCATTTT. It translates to CASGLRPPSNQPQHF.